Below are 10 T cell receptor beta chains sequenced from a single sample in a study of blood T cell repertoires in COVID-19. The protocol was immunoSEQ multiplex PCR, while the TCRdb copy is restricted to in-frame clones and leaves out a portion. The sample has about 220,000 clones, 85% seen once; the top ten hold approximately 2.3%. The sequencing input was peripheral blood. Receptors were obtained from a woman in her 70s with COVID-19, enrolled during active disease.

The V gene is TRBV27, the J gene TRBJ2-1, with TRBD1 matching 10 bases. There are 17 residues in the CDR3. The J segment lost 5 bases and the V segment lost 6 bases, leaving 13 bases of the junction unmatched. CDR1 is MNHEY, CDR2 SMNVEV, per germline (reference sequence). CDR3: CASSRDRGIWGHNEQFF. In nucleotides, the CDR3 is TGTGCCAGCAGCCGGGACAGGGGTATCTGGGGCCACAATGAGCAGTTCTTC.

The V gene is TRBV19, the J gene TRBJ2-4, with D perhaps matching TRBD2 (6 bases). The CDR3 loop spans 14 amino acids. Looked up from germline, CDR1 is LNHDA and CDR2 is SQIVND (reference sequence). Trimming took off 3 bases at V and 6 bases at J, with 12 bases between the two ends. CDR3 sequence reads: CASSIGGAGNIQYF. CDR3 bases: TGTGCCAGTAGTATTGGGGGAGCGGGAAACATTCAGTACTTC.

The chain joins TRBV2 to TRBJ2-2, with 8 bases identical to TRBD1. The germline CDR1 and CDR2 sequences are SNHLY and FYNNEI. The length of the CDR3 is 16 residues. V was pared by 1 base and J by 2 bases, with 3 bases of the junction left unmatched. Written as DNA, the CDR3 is TGTGCCAGCAGTGAAGTGGGGACAGGTAACACCGGGGAGCTGTTTTTT. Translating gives CASSEVGTGNTGELFF. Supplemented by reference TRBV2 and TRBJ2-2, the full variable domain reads EPEVTQTPSHQVTQMGQEVILRCVPISNHLYFYWYRQILGQKVEFLVSFYNNEISEKSEIFDDQFSVERPDGSNFTLKIRSTKLEDSAMYFCASSEVGTGNTGELFFGEGSRLTVL.

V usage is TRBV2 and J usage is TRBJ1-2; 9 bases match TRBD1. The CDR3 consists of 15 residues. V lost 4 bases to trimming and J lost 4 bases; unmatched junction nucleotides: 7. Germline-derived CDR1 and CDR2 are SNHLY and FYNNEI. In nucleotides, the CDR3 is TGTGCCAGCAGTGTCAAACAGGGGGCCGTCTATGGCTACACCTTC. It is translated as CASSVKQGAVYGYTF.

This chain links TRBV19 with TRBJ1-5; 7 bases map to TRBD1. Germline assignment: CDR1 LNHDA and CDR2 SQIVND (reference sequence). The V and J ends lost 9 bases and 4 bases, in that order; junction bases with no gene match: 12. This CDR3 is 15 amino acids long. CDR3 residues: CASILGGPTNQPQHF. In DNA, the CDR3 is TGTGCCAGCATTCTAGGGGGCCCGACAAATCAGCCCCAGCATTTT.

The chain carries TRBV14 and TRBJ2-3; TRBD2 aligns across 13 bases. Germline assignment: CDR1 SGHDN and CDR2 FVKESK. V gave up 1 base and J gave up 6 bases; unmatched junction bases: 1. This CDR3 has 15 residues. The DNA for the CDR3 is TGTGCCAGCAGCCAAGGACTAGCGGGGGGTGATACGCAGTATTTT. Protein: CASSQGLAGGDTQYF.

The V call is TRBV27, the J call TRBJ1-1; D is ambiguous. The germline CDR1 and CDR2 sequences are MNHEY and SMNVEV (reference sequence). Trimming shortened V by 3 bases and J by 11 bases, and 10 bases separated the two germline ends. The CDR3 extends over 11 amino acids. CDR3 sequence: CASSFEGLAFF. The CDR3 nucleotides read TGTGCCAGCAGTTTCGAGGGTTTGGCTTTCTTT.

The CDR3 bases are TGTGCCATCAGTGAGTCGACTCGAGGGAACACTGAAGCTTTCTTT. This gives the protein CAISESTRGNTEAFF. This sequence joins TRBV10-3 and TRBJ1-1, with no clear D. The CDR3 has 15 residues. V lost 0 bases and J lost 1, with 9 bases in between. The V gene's germline CDR1 is ENHRY and CDR2 SYGVKD.

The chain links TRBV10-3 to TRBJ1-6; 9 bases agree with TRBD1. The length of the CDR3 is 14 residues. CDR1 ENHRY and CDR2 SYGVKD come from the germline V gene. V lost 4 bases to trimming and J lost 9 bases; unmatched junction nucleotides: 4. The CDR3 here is CAISGGDRASPLHF. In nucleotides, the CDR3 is TGTGCCATCAGTGGGGGGGACAGGGCTTCACCCCTCCACTTT.

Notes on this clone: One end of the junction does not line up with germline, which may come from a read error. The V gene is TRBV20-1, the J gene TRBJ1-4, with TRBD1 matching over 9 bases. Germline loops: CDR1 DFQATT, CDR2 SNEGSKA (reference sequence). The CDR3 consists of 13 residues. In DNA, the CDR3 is TGCAGTGCTAGTCCCTCCGGCCGGGGACAGGGAGTTTTT. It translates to CSASPSGRGQGVF.